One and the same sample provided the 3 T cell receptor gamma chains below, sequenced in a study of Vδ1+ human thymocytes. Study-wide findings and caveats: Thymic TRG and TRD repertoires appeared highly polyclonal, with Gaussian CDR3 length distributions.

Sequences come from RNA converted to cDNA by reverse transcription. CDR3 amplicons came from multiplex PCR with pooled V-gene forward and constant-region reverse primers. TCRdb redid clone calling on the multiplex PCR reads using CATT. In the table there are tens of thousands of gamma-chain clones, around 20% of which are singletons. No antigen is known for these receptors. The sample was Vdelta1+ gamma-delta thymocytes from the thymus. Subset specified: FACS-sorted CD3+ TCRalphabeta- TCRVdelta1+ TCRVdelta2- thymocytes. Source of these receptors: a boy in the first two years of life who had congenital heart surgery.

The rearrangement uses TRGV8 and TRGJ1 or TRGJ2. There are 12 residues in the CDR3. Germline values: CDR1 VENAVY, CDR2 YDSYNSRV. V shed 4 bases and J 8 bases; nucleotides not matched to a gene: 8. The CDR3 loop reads CATWDRYNKKLF. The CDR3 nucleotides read TGTGCCACCTGGGACCGTTACAATAAGAAACTCTTT.

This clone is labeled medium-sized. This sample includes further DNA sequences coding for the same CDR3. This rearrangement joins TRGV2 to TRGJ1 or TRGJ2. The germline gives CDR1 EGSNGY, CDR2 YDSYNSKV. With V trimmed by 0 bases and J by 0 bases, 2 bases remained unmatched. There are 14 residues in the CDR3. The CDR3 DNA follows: TGTGCCACCTGGGACGGGCAGAATTATTATAAGAAACTCTTT. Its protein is CATWDGQNYYKKLF.

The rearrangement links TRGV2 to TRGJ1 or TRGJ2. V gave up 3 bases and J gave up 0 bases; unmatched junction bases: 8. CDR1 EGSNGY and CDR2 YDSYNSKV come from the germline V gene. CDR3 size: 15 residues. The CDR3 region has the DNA TGTGCCACCTGGGACCGAAAACCGAATTATTATAAGAAACTCTTT. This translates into CATWDRKPNYYKKLF.